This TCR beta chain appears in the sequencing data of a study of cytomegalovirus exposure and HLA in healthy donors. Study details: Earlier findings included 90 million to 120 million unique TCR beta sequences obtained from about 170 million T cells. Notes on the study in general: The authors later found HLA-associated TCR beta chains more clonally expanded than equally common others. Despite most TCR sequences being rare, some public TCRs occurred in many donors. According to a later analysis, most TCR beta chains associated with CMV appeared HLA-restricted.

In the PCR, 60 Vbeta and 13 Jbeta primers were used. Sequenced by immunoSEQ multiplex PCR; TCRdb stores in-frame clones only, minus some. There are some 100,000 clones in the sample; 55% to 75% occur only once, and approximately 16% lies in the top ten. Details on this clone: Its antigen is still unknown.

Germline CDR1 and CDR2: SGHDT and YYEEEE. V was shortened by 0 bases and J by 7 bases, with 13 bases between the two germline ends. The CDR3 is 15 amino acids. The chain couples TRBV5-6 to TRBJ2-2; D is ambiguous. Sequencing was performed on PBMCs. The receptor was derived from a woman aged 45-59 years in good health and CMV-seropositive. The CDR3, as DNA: TGTGCCAGCAGCTTGGATATGAGACTCCTCGGGGAGCTGTTTTTT. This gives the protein CASSLDMRLLGELFF. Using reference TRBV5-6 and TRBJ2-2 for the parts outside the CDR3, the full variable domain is DAGVTQSPTHLIKTRGQQVTLRCSPKSGHDTVSWYQQALGQGPQFIFQYYEEEERQRGNFPDRFSGHQFPNYSSELNVNALLLGDSALYLCASSLDMRLLGELFFGEGSRLTVL.